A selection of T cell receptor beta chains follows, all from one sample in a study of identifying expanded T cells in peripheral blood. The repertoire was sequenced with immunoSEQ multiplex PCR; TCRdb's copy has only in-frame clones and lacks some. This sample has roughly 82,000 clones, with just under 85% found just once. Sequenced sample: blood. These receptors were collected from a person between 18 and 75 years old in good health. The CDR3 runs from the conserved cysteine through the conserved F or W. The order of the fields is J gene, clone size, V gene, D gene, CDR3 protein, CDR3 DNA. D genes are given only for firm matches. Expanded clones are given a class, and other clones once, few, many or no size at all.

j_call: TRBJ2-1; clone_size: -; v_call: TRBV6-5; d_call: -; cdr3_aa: CASSLTGPFYNEQFF; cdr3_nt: TGTGCCAGTTCGTTAACGGGACCATTCTACAATGAGCAGTTCTTC
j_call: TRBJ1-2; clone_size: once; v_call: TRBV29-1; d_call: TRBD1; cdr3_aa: CSVWTGMDYGYTF; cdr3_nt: TGCAGCGTTTGGACAGGGATGGACTATGGCTACACCTTC
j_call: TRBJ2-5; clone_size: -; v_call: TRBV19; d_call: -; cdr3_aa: CASSIRRGKEETQYF; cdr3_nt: TGTGCCAGTAGTATAAGGAGGGGAAAGGAAGAGACCCAGTACTTC
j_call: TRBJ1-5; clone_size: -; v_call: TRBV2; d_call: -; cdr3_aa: CASSEGERNQPQHF; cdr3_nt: TGTGCCAGCAGTGAAGGGGAACGCAATCAGCCCCAGCATTTT
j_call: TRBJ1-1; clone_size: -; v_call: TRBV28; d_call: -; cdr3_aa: CASSPRTGGEAFF; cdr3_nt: TGTGCCAGCAGTCCTCGGACCGGGGGTGAAGCTTTCTTT
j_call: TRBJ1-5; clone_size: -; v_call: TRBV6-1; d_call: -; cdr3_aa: CASSEYRGVGQPQHF; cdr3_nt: TGTGCCAGCAGTGAATATCGGGGAGTTGGCCAGCCCCAGCATTTT
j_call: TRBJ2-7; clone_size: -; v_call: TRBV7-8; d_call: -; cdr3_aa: CASSLEPQFFSYEQYF; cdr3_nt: TGTGCCAGCAGCTTAGAACCACAGTTTTTCTCCTACGAGCAGTACTTC
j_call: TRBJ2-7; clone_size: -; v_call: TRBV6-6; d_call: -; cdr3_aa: CASSSTDSYEQYF; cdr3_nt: TGTGCCAGCAGTTCGACGGACTCCTACGAGCAGTACTTC
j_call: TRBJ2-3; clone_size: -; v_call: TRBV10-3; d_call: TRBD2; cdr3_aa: CAISVLAAQNPNTDTQYF; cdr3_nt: TGTGCCATCAGTGTCCTAGCGGCCCAGAATCCCAACACAGATACGCAGTATTTT
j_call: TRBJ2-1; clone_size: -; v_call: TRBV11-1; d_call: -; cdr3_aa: CASSLDRFANEQFF; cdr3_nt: TGTGCCAGCAGCTTAGATAGGTTCGCCAATGAGCAGTTCTTC
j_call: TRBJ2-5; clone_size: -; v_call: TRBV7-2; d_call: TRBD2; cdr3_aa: CASSLGGTSGQETQYF; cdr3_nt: TGTGCCAGCAGCTTAGGGGGGACTAGCGGCCAAGAGACCCAGTACTTC
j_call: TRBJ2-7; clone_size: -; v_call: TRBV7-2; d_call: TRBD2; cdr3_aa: CASSQLGLAGGEQYF; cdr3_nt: TGTGCCAGCAGCCAGCTGGGCCTAGCGGGAGGCGAGCAGTACTTC
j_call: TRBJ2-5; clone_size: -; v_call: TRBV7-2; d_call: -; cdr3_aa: CASSPVETQYF; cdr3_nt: TGTGCCAGCAGCCCCGTAGAGACCCAGTACTTC
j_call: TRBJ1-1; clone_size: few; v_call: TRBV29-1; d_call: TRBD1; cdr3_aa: CSVGGRGRDTEAFF; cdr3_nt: TGCAGCGTTGGTGGCAGGGGGCGCGACACTGAAGCTTTCTTT
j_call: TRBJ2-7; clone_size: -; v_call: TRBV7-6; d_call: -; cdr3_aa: CASSLETRTEQYF; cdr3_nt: TGTGCCAGCAGCTTAGAGACAAGGACCGAGCAGTACTTC
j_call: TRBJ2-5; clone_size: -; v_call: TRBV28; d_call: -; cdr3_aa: CASSGLGRETQYF; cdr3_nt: TGTGCCAGCAGTGGACTGGGAAGGGAGACCCAGTACTTC
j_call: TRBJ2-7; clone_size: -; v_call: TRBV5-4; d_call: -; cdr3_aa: CASSFSGSYEQYF; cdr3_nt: TGTGCCAGCAGCTTTTCAGGTAGCTACGAGCAGTACTTC
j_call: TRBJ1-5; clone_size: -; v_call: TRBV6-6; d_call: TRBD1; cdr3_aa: CASNKGQSSGQPQHF; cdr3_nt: TGTGCCAGCAACAAGGGACAGTCCTCGGGGCAGCCCCAGCATTTT
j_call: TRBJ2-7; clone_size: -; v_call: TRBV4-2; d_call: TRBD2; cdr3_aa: CASSQEPGLAGYEQYF; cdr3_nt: TGTGCCAGCAGCCAAGAACCGGGACTAGCGGGATACGAGCAGTACTTC
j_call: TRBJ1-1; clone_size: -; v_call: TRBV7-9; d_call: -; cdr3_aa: CASSLGFGTEAFF; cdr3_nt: TGTGCCAGCAGCTTAGGGTTTGGCACTGAAGCTTTCTTT
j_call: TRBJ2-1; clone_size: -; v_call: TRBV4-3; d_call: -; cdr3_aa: CASSQGTFGGGGGDEQFF; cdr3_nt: TGCGCCAGCAGCCAAGGAACCTTCGGGGGAGGAGGAGGTGATGAGCAGTTCTTC
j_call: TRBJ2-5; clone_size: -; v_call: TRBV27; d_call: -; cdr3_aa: CASRKNQETQYF; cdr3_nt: TGTGCCAGCCGGAAGAACCAAGAGACCCAGTACTTC
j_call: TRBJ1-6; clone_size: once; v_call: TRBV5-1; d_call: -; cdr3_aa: CASSRWDINSPLHF; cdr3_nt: TGCGCCAGCAGCCGTTGGGACATTAATTCACCCCTCCACTTT
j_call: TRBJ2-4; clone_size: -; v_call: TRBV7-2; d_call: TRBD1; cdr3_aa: CASSLQGANGNIQYF; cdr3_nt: TGTGCCAGCAGCTTGCAGGGGGCGAACGGTAACATTCAGTACTTC
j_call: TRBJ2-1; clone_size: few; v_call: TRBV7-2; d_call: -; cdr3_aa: CASSLVGNEQFF; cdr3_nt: TGTGCCAGCAGCTTAGTCGGCAATGAGCAGTTCTTC
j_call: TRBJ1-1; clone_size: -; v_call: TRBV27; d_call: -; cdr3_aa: CASSLSGSHTEAFF; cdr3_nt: TGTGCCAGCAGTTTATCGGGCAGCCACACTGAAGCTTTCTTT
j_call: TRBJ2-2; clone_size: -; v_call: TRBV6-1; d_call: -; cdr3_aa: CASSEVLAATGELFF; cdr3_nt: TGTGCCAGCAGTGAAGTATTAGCGGCCACCGGGGAGCTGTTTTTT
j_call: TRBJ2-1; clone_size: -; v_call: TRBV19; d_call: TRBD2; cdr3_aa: CASSPWGLAGVNNEQFF; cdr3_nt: TGTGCCAGTAGCCCATGGGGACTAGCGGGAGTAAACAATGAGCAGTTCTTC
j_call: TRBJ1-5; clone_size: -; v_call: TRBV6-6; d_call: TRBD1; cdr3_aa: CASSGDRNNQPQHF; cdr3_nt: TGTGCCAGCAGTGGGGACAGAAACAATCAGCCCCAGCATTTT